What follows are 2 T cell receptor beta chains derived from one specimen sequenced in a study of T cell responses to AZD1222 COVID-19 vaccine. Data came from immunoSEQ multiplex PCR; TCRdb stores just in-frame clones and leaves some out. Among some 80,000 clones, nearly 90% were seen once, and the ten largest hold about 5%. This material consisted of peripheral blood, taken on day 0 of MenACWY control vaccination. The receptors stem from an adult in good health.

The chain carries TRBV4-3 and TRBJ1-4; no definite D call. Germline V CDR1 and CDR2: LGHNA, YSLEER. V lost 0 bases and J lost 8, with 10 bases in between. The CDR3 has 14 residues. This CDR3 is CASSQEFRGEKLFF. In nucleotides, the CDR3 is TGCGCCAGCAGCCAAGAGTTCAGAGGGGAAAAACTGTTTTTT.

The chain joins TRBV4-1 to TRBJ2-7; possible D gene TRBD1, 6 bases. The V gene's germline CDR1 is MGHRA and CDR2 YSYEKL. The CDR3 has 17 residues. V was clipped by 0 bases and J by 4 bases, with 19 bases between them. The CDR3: CASSQDLISDREYEQYF. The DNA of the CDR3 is TGCGCCAGCAGCCAAGATCTTATTTCGGACAGAGAGTACGAGCAGTACTTC.